This T cell receptor (beta chain) was identified in a study of response to subunit inactivated influenza vaccine. The germline V and J ends were trimmed by 2 bases and 6 bases, with 17 bases remaining between them. CDR1 is SGHNT and CDR2 is YYREEE in the germline V gene (reference sequence). The CDR3 is 16 residues long. This clonotype has at least ten counts. Each CDR3 protein is one row after TCRdb ran MiXCR on the RT-PCR reads. The sample holds hundreds of thousands of distinct CDR3 sequences, approximately 21% seen once. The input for sequencing was PBMCs from blood, taken about 20 months after vaccination. The chain couples TRBV5-4 to TRBJ2-2, with D tentatively TRBD2 (6 bases). The receptor comes from a man between 50 and 75 years old who received an inactivated influenza vaccine. The CDR3 DNA sequence: TGTGCCAGCAGCTTCGGTAGACTAGGAGGCTCCGGGGAGCTGTTTTTT. Its translation is CASSFGRLGGSGELFF.